A single sample gave rise to the 13 T cell receptor beta chains below, sequenced in a study of blood T cell repertoires in COVID-19. The data were produced by immunoSEQ multiplex PCR, yet TCRdb's version contains in-frame clones alone and is incomplete. In the table there are fewer than 250,000 clones, roughly 85% of which are singletons. The material sequenced was PBMCs or T cells enriched from blood (not recorded which). These receptors originate from a woman between 50 and 59 years old with acute COVID-19.

CDR3 sequence (DNA): TGCGCCAGCAGTGGTCGGGCGGCGGGGACCCAGTACTTC. Translation: CASSGRAAGTQYF. The chain is built from TRBV10-1 and TRBJ2-5, with D possibly matching TRBD2 (5 bases). Trimming shortened V by 4 bases and J by 7 bases, and 13 bases separated the two germline ends. Germline V gives CDR1 WNHNN, CDR2 SYGVQD (reference sequence). The CDR3 sequence is 13 residues long.

A remark on this clone: This sample also contains other DNA sequences that code for the same CDR3. The chain combines TRBV6-2 or TRBV6-3 with TRBJ1-5, with 7 bases fitting TRBD1. The CDR3 extends over 15 amino acids. J was trimmed by 6 bases and V by 2 bases; bases with no gene match: 7. The germline gives CDR1 MNHEY, CDR2 SVGEGT. This CDR3 reads CASSYPRQGGQPQHF. For the CDR3, the DNA is TGTGCCAGCAGTTACCCTCGACAGGGCGGTCAGCCCCAGCATTTT.

V and J are TRBV6-5 and TRBJ1-1, with D perhaps matching TRBD1 (5 bases). This CDR3 is built from 14 residues. Trimming removed 6 bases at V and 9 bases at J, with 20 bases between. Germline-derived CDR1 and CDR2 are MNHEY and SVGAGI. The chain's CDR3 is CASRVPGGDSQAFF. The CDR3 bases are TGTGCCAGCAGGGTCCCAGGTGGCGACAGCCAAGCTTTCTTT.

The rearrangement links TRBV5-1 to TRBJ1-2, with D maybe TRBD1 (5 bases). Germline CDR1 reads SGHRS; CDR2 reads YFSETQ. V gave up 2 bases and J gave up 3 bases, with 8 bases separating them. The CDR3 totals 13 residues. This CDR3 is CASSLFRDYGYTF. The DNA for the CDR3 is TGCGCCAGCAGCTTATTCAGGGACTATGGCTACACCTTC.

The genes are TRBV3-1 (or the pseudogene TRBV3-2) and TRBJ1-2, with D uncertain. V lost 2 bases and J lost 5, with 6 bases in between. This CDR3 spans 12 amino acids. The germline gives CDR1 LGHDT, CDR2 YNNKEL (reference sequence). CDR3: CASSQSRYGYTF. CDR3 bases: TGTGCCAGCAGCCAATCGCGATATGGCTACACCTTC.

V is TRBV7-2 and J is TRBJ1-6; tentative D call: TRBD1 (6 bases). Germline V lookup: CDR1 SGHTA, CDR2 FQGNSA. This CDR3 comprises 13 residues. Trimming left V 5 bases short and J 8 bases short, with 10 bases between. Here the CDR3 reads CASSLRTDSPLHF. Written as DNA, the CDR3 is TGTGCCAGCAGCCTACGGACAGATTCACCCCTCCACTTT.

CDR3 nucleotides: TGTGCCAGCAGACCCACAGGGGGTGAAAAACTGTTTTTT. Amino acids: CASRPTGGEKLFF. V is TRBV6-6 and J is TRBJ1-4; 8 bases fit TRBD1. Trimming at V came to 6 bases and at J to 7 bases, leaving 4 bases not matched to a gene. Germline-derived CDR1 and CDR2 are MNHNY and SVGAGI (reference sequence). This CDR3 has 13 amino acids.

The chain has TRBV7-2 and TRBJ1-1; tentatively, D is TRBD1 (6 bases). V lost 1 base to trimming and J lost 1 base, with 19 bases between them. Looked up from germline, CDR1 is SGHTA and CDR2 is FQGNSA. The CDR3 loop spans 18 amino acids. The CDR3 DNA follows: TGTGCCAGCAGCTTAGATCGGCAGGGGCAATACGCGAACACTGAAGCTTTCTTT. It translates to CASSLDRQGQYANTEAFF. Complete variable domain (other parts from reference TRBV7-2 and TRBJ1-1): GAGVSQSPSNKVTEKGKDVELRCDPISGHTALYWYRQSLGQGLEFLIYFQGNSAPDKSGLPSDRFSAERTGGSVSTLTIQRTQQEDSAVYLCASSLDRQGQYANTEAFFGQGTRLTVV.

The chain couples TRBV4-2 to TRBJ1-6; 7 bases are a match to TRBD1. From germline, CDR1 is LGHNA and CDR2 YNFKEQ. The length of the CDR3 is 15 residues. With 0 bases clipped from V and 9 bases from J, the junction kept 5 bases outside the gene matches. The CDR3 DNA reads TGTGCCAGCAGCCAAGATTTACAGGGGAGTTCACCCCTCCACTTT. Its protein product is CASSQDLQGSSPLHF.

The chain employs TRBV4-1 and TRBJ2-7; TRBD1 agrees at 9 bases. From germline, CDR1 is MGHRA and CDR2 YSYEKL. Germline trimming cut 4 bases from V and 2 bases from J; bases unmatched to any gene: 3. This CDR3 contains 14 residues. CDR3 sequence reads: CASSPRDRAYEQYF. CDR3 nucleotides: TGCGCCAGCAGCCCACGGGACAGGGCCTACGAGCAGTACTTC.

The rearrangement links TRBV7-9 to TRBJ1-2; possibly TRBD1 for D (6 bases). The ends were cut back, 1 base at V and 2 bases at J, with 8 bases in the middle. Germline V lookup: CDR1 SEHNR, CDR2 FQNEAQ (reference sequence). The CDR3 runs 14 residues. CDR3 amino acids: CASSLGTANYGYTF. CDR3 in DNA: TGTGCCAGCAGCTTAGGGACAGCGAACTATGGCTACACCTTC.

The V and J genes are TRBV19 and TRBJ1-6, with 8 nucleotides matching TRBD1. The V segment lost 6 bases and the J segment 9 bases; nucleotides outside the gene matches: 4. The CDR3 spans 13 residues. Per germline, CDR1 LNHDA and CDR2 SQIVND (reference sequence). CDR3 sequence reads: CASSHRGSSPLHF. As DNA, the CDR3 is TGTGCCAGTAGCCACAGGGGGAGTTCACCCCTCCACTTT.

The V call is TRBV6-5, the J call TRBJ2-7, with 11 bases fitting TRBD2. After removal of 1 base from V and 7 bases from J, the junction contained 6 bases not matched to a gene. CDR1 and CDR2 from the germline V gene are MNHEY and SVGAGI. The CDR3 is made up of 15 amino acids. This chain's CDR3 is CASSYLAGGSEEQYF. The CDR3 nucleotides are TGTGCCAGCAGTTACTTAGCGGGGGGGTCTGAAGAGCAGTACTTC.